Given below is one T cell receptor beta chain in context. The specificity of this receptor is unknown. No quality values exist for individual bases; no much larger clone is one base distant. The data were taken from a study of T cell responses to AZD1222 COVID-19 vaccine (dated by TCRdb to the early 2020s). Regarding the research as a whole: TCR sequencing was performed for about 250 trial participants, of whom 200 to 210 were given two doses of AZD1222 and 26 were given two doses of MenACWY control vaccine. Enrollment into the trials was organized by age into subgroups of 18-55, 56-69 and 70-plus years, and those subgroups contained about 160, 30 and 59 TCR-sequenced participants, respectively. On the study overall, not on this receptor specifically: Only 5 to 7 AZD1222 recipients were SARS-CoV-2 seropositive at baseline, limiting conclusions about previously exposed vaccinees. Most participants were white British and females outnumbered males, and the authors suggested that clonal diversity may have been underestimated. CD4 TCRs associated with the vaccine covered the entire spike protein, and the dominant responses were in regions 160-218 and 743-854. The 56-69-year group was small, and its depth increase did not reach significance, likely because of low power. After two AZD1222 doses, both the breadth and the depth of spike-specific TCRs were significantly higher than at day 0 and than in MenACWY recipients. No day 14 peak-response samples were available, so repertoires were characterized only after the peak T cell response. Nearly half of unique spike-specific TCRs reportedly recognized epitopes outside regions mutated in the B.1.351 and B.1.1.7 variants.

The time point tag for this specimen amounts to: about 28 days (+/-7) after the second vaccine dose. The meaning of the sample's treatment or condition label: meningococcal conjugate vaccine given as trial control. Vaccinee samples were obtained from the UK trials COV001 and COV002, which included a single-blind randomized controlled phase 2/3 trial of AZD1222 (ChAdOx1 nCoV-19) in healthy adults. For TCRbeta chain sequencing, PBMC samples were collected from trial participants at day 0 and at day 28 after the second dose. The CDR3 measures 14 amino acids from cysteine to phenylalanine. Only CDR3 DNA is held: 42 bases, read in frame from base 1. The junction shows trimming of 3 bases on V and 2 bases on J, and the gene matches do not reach 2 bases of it. CDR1 SQVTM and CDR2 ANQGSEA were looked up in the germline V gene. The CDR3 regions of human TCRbeta chains were analyzed by immunosequencing. The published analysis was carried out like this. TCRs in the repertoires were matched against a reference library of SARS-CoV-2-specific TCRs that had been generated with the MIRA antigen-specificity platform. Breadth was defined as the fraction of unique TCRs that were SARS-CoV-2-associated. Depth was defined as the fraction of total T cells that were SARS-CoV-2-associated. Using the MIRA data, every spike-specific TCR was mapped to the spike region that the TCR reacted to and assigned to either a CD4 or a CD8 class. Log10-transformed breadth and depth values were compared by one-way ANOVA with Sidak's multiple comparisons tests. The immuneACCESS repertoire file appears here via TCRdb, limited to in-frame rearrangements. These files lack a portion of the clones; in checked studies, under half of the deficit traces to unresolved V genes, and the cause of the others is not known. Clonal size and the V and J genes are those of that table, whereas D and trimming came from the DNA. The sample profile shows around 130,000 clones; 75% to 95% of them were found once. The ten largest make up around 7.6% of the sample.

In this chain, TRBV29-1 is recombined with TRBJ2-3; 10 bases in the junction line up with TRBD2. The source was peripheral blood, collected 28 days after the second dose of the MenACWY control vaccine. The TCR originated in an adult who received the MenACWY meningococcal vaccine as a control. The CDR3 protein is CSVDGLAATDTQYF. The sequenced DNA is TGCAGCGTTGACGGACTAGCGGCCACAGATACGCAGTATTTT.